This is a list of T cell receptor beta chains from one sample in a study of blood T cell repertoires in COVID-19. TCRdb's copy holds only in-frame clones and misses some; the assay was immunoSEQ multiplex PCR. The sample carries over 200,000 clones, roughly 86% recorded once. The sequenced material came from peripheral blood. The receptors come from a woman between 55 and 75 years old with acute or convalescent COVID-19. Both conserved end residues are part of each CDR3. A D gene is named only where the DNA matches it firmly. Size is stated for part of the rows, as once, few or many counts, or as a class when the clone is expanded.

v_call	j_call	clone_size	d_call	cdr3_nt	cdr3_aa
TRBV4-3	TRBJ2-7	-	-	TGCGCCAGCAGCCAAGATAGTCTAGCGTTGGAGCAGTACTTC	CASSQDSLALEQYF
TRBV21-1	TRBJ1-3	-	-	TGTGCCAGAAGAGGGGGAGTCTCTGGAAACACCATATATTTT	CARRGGVSGNTIYF
TRBV20-1	TRBJ1-1	-	TRBD1	TGCGCCAGACAGGGGGCCACTGAAGCTTTCTTT	CARQGATEAFF
TRBV6-5	TRBJ1-6	-	TRBD1	TGTGCCAGCAGAGGGACAGGGGAATATTCACCCCTCCACTTT	CASRGTGEYSPLHF
TRBV11-3	TRBJ1-1	-	TRBD1	TGTGCCAGCAGAATAGAGGGGACAGGGGGCAATACTGAAGCTTTCTTT	CASRIEGTGGNTEAFF
TRBV9	TRBJ2-3	-	TRBD2	TGTGCCAGCAGCGTAGTCGCGGGAGGGCCGACAGATACGCAGTATTTT	CASSVVAGGPTDTQYF
TRBV28	TRBJ1-5	-	-	TGTGCCAGCCGTGAACAGGGAGATTTTCAGCCCCAGCATTTT	CASREQGDFQPQHF
TRBV6-5	TRBJ2-1	few	TRBD1	TGTGCCAGCAGTTTCGGACAGGATTACAATGAGCAGTTCTTC	CASSFGQDYNEQFF
TRBV18	TRBJ2-5	-	-	TGTGCCAGCTCACTGGGACTTCGGCAAGAGACCCAGTACTTC	CASSLGLRQETQYF
TRBV5-1	TRBJ2-2	-	-	TGCGCCAGCAGCTTGACGGCAGGGATGAACACCGGGGAGCTGTTTTTT	CASSLTAGMNTGELFF
TRBV5-1	TRBJ1-1	-	TRBD1	TGCGCCAGCAGCTTTGACAGGGGAAGTATAACTGAAGCTTTCTTT	CASSFDRGSITEAFF
TRBV5-1	TRBJ2-1	-	TRBD1	TGCGCCAGCACCCACCCCAGGGGGCATTACAATGAGCAGTTCTTC	CASTHPRGHYNEQFF
TRBV19	TRBJ2-7	once	-	TGTGCCAGTAGCCCACTGAGAGGGAGGTACGAGCAGTACTTC	CASSPLRGRYEQYF
TRBV4-2	TRBJ2-7	-	-	TGTGCCAGCAGCCGGCTCCTTGGCGGGCTCTACGAGCAGTACTTC	CASSRLLGGLYEQYF
TRBV7-2	TRBJ1-3	-	-	TGTGCCAGCAGCCCAGGGTTGGCAGGAAACACCATATATTTT	CASSPGLAGNTIYF
TRBV5-5	TRBJ1-1	-	TRBD1	TGTGCCAGCAGCTTGGACTGGGTCAGGGGGTCAACTGAAGCTTTCTTT	CASSLDWVRGSTEAFF
TRBV9	TRBJ2-3	-	TRBD2	TGTGCCAGCAGTGGGACTAGCGGAGGCACAGATACGCAGTATTTT	CASSGTSGGTDTQYF
TRBV6-5	TRBJ1-5	-	-	TGTGCCAGCCGGGGGGTTAATCAGCCCCAGCATTTT	CASRGVNQPQHF
TRBV4-3	TRBJ1-2	-	TRBD1	TGCGCCAGCAGCCAAGGGGACAGGGGGCGAAGTGGCTACACCTTC	CASSQGDRGRSGYTF
TRBV5-1	TRBJ1-1	-	-	TGCGCCAGCAGCCAAACGGGCAGGGGAGACACTGAAGCTTTCTTT	CASSQTGRGDTEAFF
TRBV7-6	TRBJ1-5	-	-	TGTGCCAGCAGCAAGACAGACGGCGGTCAGCCCCAGCATTTT	CASSKTDGGQPQHF
TRBV27	TRBJ1-1	-	TRBD1	TGTGCCAGCAGTTTAGGGGAACAGGGGGCTGTTGAAGCTTTCTTT	CASSLGEQGAVEAFF
TRBV6-5	TRBJ1-5	-	TRBD1	TGTGCCAGCAGCTCCCGGGACAGGGTTCAGCCCCAGCATTTT	CASSSRDRVQPQHF
TRBV10-3	TRBJ1-5	-	-	TGTGCCACCGATCGGGAAAATAGCAATCAGCCCCAGCATTTT	CATDRENSNQPQHF
TRBV7-7	TRBJ2-5	-	-	TGTGCCAGCCGCGACAGTCGGTTAGAGACCCAGTACTTC	CASRDSRLETQYF
TRBV27	TRBJ1-5	-	-	TGTGCCAGCAGTTCTAGGGACACCAATCAGCCCCAGCATTTT	CASSSRDTNQPQHF
TRBV6-5	TRBJ2-7	-	-	TGTGCCAGCAGTTACGCAGGAACCTACGAGCAGTACTTC	CASSYAGTYEQYF
TRBV7-9	TRBJ2-7	-	-	TGTGCCAGCAGCCCAGAGGGAAGAAGGGCCGCCCACCGGGTTGAGCAGTACTTC	CASSPEGRRAAHRVEQYF
TRBV28	TRBJ2-7	-	TRBD2	TGTGCCAGCAGTTTTAACCTAGCGGAGCTGTCCTACGAGCAGTACTTC	CASSFNLAELSYEQYF
TRBV7-8	TRBJ2-7	-	-	TGTGCCAGCAGCTTCTCAACCAGGTCTTACGAGCAGTACTTC	CASSFSTRSYEQYF
TRBV6-6	TRBJ1-5	-	-	TGTGCCAGCAGTGAGGCCCTTCCTAATCAGCCCCAGCATTTT	CASSEALPNQPQHF
TRBV19	TRBJ1-4	-	-	TGTGCCAGTAGTCCGGGGGGAGGGGAGCTTTCCGAAAAACTGTTTTTT	CASSPGGGELSEKLFF
TRBV9	TRBJ1-4	-	TRBD1	TGTGCCAGCGGACAGGGATCGGTCGGGGAAAAACTGTTTTTT	CASGQGSVGEKLFF
TRBV6-6	TRBJ1-5	-	-	TGTGCCAGCAGCCGGAGGGGGGGCGATCAGCCCCAGCATTTT	CASSRRGGDQPQHF
TRBV3-1/TRBV3-2	TRBJ2-1	-	TRBD2	TGTGCCAGCAGCCAGGGGACTAGCGGGACCTACAATGAGCAGTTCTTC	CASSQGTSGTYNEQFF
TRBV30	TRBJ1-6	-	-	TGTGCCTGGAGTGTAATGTCCCCGGGGAATTCACCCCTCCACTTT	CAWSVMSPGNSPLHF
TRBV19	TRBJ2-7	-	TRBD1	TGTGCCAGTAGTGTCTCGGGGACAGGGTCCTACGAGCAGTACTTC	CASSVSGTGSYEQYF
TRBV4-1	TRBJ1-1	-	TRBD1	TGCGCCAGCAGCCGAGGACAGGTAATCGCTGAAGCTTTCTTT	CASSRGQVIAEAFF
TRBV14	TRBJ1-1	once	TRBD1	TGTGCCAGCAGCCAAGATCAGGGGGCTAATCAGAACACTGAAGCTTTCTTT	CASSQDQGANQNTEAFF
TRBV27	TRBJ2-3	-	-	TGTGCCAGCAGTCAGCGCGAGGGTACGCAGTATTTT	CASSQREGTQYF
TRBV6-6	TRBJ2-1	-	TRBD2	TGTGCCAGCAGTTACGCCCTAGCGGGAGCGGGTAATGAGCAGTTCTTC	CASSYALAGAGNEQFF
TRBV28	TRBJ1-2	-	-	TGTGCCAGCACGCCAGGACAGTTCTATGGCTACACCTTC	CASTPGQFYGYTF
TRBV11-2	TRBJ2-7	-	TRBD1	TGTGCCAGCAGCTTAGGGTACAGGGGCGAGCAGTACTTC	CASSLGYRGEQYF
TRBV29-1	TRBJ1-4	-	TRBD1	TGCAGCGTTGTACAGGGGGCGGCTAATGAAAAACTGTTTTTT	CSVVQGAANEKLFF
TRBV9	TRBJ2-7	once	TRBD1	TGTGCCAGCAGCGAAGGACCACCGGACAGGGCGCGGTTGTACGAGCAGTACTTC	CASSEGPPDRARLYEQYF